This is a list of T cell receptor beta chains from one sample in a study of T cell repertoires in cytomegalovirus infection. From the reads, TCRdb called clonotypes with MiXCR, one entry per CDR3 protein. Of tens of thousands of distinct CDR3 sequences listed, roughly 22% were seen once; the top ten hold roughly 62%. These receptors have no identified antigens. The specimen comprised CD8+ T cells from cultured PBMCs, sampled from culture after CMV antigen stimulation. All receptors come from a human donor in good health (CMV status not recorded). Some clones in this sample may be carry-over from other donors' samples. The conserved cysteine and the conserved F or W are not part of the CDR3 here.

TRBJ1-2 TRBV6-2/TRBV6-3 16 ASSYRDDDSFYNYGYT
TRBJ2-3 TRBV6-2/TRBV6-3 11 ASSYVGPDTQY
TRBJ2-3 TRBV9 12 ASSWGYLEDTQY
TRBJ1-1 TRBV28 12 ASSPRVANTEAF
TRBJ2-3 TRBV12-3/TRBV12-4 12 ASSFSGVTDTQY
TRBJ1-1 TRBV7-9 16 ASSLGGTGRSVNTEAF
TRBJ2-4 TRBV6-2/TRBV6-3 14 ASSYFGNRGLVIQY
TRBJ2-5 TRBV11-2 10 ASSLGGGAEY
TRBJ2-7 TRBV7-9 11 ASSPWSGHEQY
TRBJ2-7 TRBV2 10 AGAGGSYEQY
TRBJ1-6 TRBV6-2/TRBV6-3 13 ASSYPPGSNSPLH
TRBJ1-3 TRBV6-6 14 ASSYLLPDSGNTIY
TRBJ1-1 TRBV12-3/TRBV12-4 12 ASSPTGSSTEAF
TRBJ2-1 TRBV27 12 ASSHRTGTNEQF
TRBJ2-3 TRBV11-2 15 ASSLAVRGYPWGTQY
TRBJ1-1 TRBV15 10 ATSYGNTEAF
TRBJ1-1 TRBV7-9 15 ASSLGSAPRANTEAF
TRBJ2-3 TRBV7-9 14 ASSSRTSGRSDTQY
TRBJ2-7 TRBV7-2 15 ASKGTSGGPSSYEQY
TRBJ1-6 TRBV7-9 13 ASSPEEGLNSPLH
TRBJ2-7 TRBV7-3 11 ASSLNSNNEQY
TRBJ1-2 TRBV20-1 13 SASTSGTGFYGYT
TRBJ2-7 TRBV7-9 11 ASSLGDSYEQY
TRBJ2-3 TRBV6-5 14 ASSPGQTPSTDTQY
TRBJ1-5 TRBV11-2 13 ASSLSPGINQPQH
TRBJ1-6 TRBV7-2 12 ASSSRDSRLPLH
TRBJ1-4 TRBV7-6 13 ASSLRDSFNEKLF
TRBJ2-7 TRBV6-2/TRBV6-3 12 ASSYYGGTYEQY
TRBJ2-7 TRBV27 12 ASSLPGLFTEQY
TRBJ2-5 TRBV11-2 10 ASTQGIETQY
TRBJ2-7 TRBV15 13 ATSRESNRVDEQY
TRBJ1-1 TRBV7-2 12 ASSFQHLNTEAF
TRBJ2-7 TRBV7-2 15 ASSQAWTLAGGNEQY
TRBJ1-3 TRBV7-8 17 ASSLGKQEILISGNTIY
TRBJ2-2 TRBV29-1 13 SAIIPGANTGELF
TRBJ2-3 TRBV4-3 13 ASSRSRGRADTQY
TRBJ1-1 TRBV20-1 11 SASSPRNTEAF
TRBJ2-3 TRBV6-1 16 ASSEGRAMTSLTDTQY
TRBJ2-7 TRBV5-6 11 ASSLGGTNEQY
TRBJ1-3 TRBV6-1 13 ASSVEEGTGNTIY
TRBJ2-7 TRBV6-1 13 ASSEKETGAYEQY
TRBJ2-5 TRBV12-3/TRBV12-4 13 ASSPRTSVGETQY
TRBJ1-4 TRBV11-2 9 ASRGGEKLF
TRBJ1-2 TRBV5-1 10 ASSFTGSGYT
TRBJ1-1 TRBV19 11 ASSTGQVTEAF
TRBJ1-1 TRBV27 9 ASSSLTLSF
TRBJ2-7 TRBV30 11 AGRTGLGYEQY
TRBJ1-2 TRBV4-2 12 ASSQEGTGRGYT
TRBJ2-3 TRBV7-6 14 ASSLEVEGLLDTQY
TRBJ2-5 TRBV7-2 12 ASSAAGTQETQY
TRBJ1-1 TRBV9 16 ASSVVDRKAQVNTEAF
TRBJ1-2 TRBV4-3 14 ASSQDPRQGEGGYT
TRBJ1-1 TRBV7-9 10 ASTWDNTEAF
TRBJ1-2 TRBV20-1 13 SARGLGQAAYGYT